These T cell receptor beta chains were read from a single sample in a study of blood T cell repertoires in COVID-19. Sequencing used immunoSEQ multiplex PCR; TCRdb keeps in-frame clones, though not all of them. This table has 73,000 or so clones, around 92% appearing once. Sequenced: peripheral blood. Every receptor here comes from a human donor with active COVID-19. The donor label of this sample is uncertain. The CDR3 runs from the conserved cysteine through the conserved F or W. D genes are given only for firm matches. The size entry is marked missing in some rows and otherwise reads once, few, many or a size class.

>TRBD2|15|TRBV7-2|.|TRBJ2-2
CASSPTSGYTGELFF
TGTGCCAGCAGCCCGACTAGCGGATACACCGGGGAGCTGTTTTTT
>TRBD2|19|TRBV7-2|.|TRBJ2-7
CASSLRWTSGSLGTYEQYF
TGTGCCAGCAGCTTACGTTGGACTAGCGGGAGCCTAGGAACCTACGAGCAGTACTTC
>.|15|TRBV18|.|TRBJ1-2
CASSPLTDFNYGYTF
TGTGCCAGCTCACCACTTACGGACTTTAACTATGGCTACACCTTC
>TRBD2|18|TRBV7-2|.|TRBJ2-7
CASSLERGLAGPNYEQYF
TGTGCCAGCAGCTTGGAGCGGGGACTAGCGGGACCAAACTACGAGCAGTACTTC
>.|13|TRBV3-1/TRBV3-2|.|TRBJ2-3
CASRFGLTDTQYF
TGTGCCAGCAGATTCGGACTTACTGATACGCAGTATTTT
>TRBD1|16|TRBV15|.|TRBJ2-1
CATSRLGQGSYNEQFF
TGTGCCACCAGCAGACTCGGACAGGGCTCCTACAATGAGCAGTTCTTC
>.|16|TRBV4-2|.|TRBJ1-2
CASSQGTRGTGYGYTF
TGTGCCAGCAGCCAAGGGACAAGGGGCACAGGGTATGGCTACACCTTC
>.|15|TRBV4-1|.|TRBJ1-4
CASSKSIRPDEKLFF
TGCGCCAGCAGCAAATCAATCCGCCCGGATGAAAAACTGTTTTTT
>TRBD1|15|TRBV4-1|.|TRBJ1-6
CASSLTDRGNSPLHF
TGCGCCAGCAGCCTGACCGACAGGGGAAATTCACCCCTCCACTTT
>TRBD2|14|TRBV5-1|.|TRBJ2-1
CASSSGISYNEQFF
TGCGCCAGCTCGAGCGGGATTTCCTACAATGAGCAGTTCTTC
>TRBD1|13|TRBV11-3|.|TRBJ2-7
CASTNRGSYEQYF
TGTGCCAGCACCAACAGGGGCTCCTACGAGCAGTACTTC
>.|15|TRBV18|.|TRBJ2-3
CASSPASVSTDTQYF
TGTGCCAGCTCACCTGCTAGCGTAAGCACAGATACGCAGTATTTT
>TRBD2|15|TRBV14|once|TRBJ2-1
CASSQLAGSYNEQFF
TGTGCCAGCAGCCAACTAGCGGGATCCTACAATGAGCAGTTCTTC
>TRBD1|15|TRBV5-1|few|TRBJ1-6
CASSLGGTEDSPLHF
TGCGCCAGCAGCTTGGGGGGGACAGAGGATTCACCCCTCCACTTT
>.|15|TRBV7-9|.|TRBJ2-7
CASSPRDTPSYEQYF
TGTGCCAGCAGCCCCCGGGACACCCCCTCCTACGAGCAGTACTTC
>TRBD1|16|TRBV7-6|few|TRBJ2-7
CASSPGSGQGMGEQYF
TGTGCCAGCAGCCCCGGTAGCGGACAGGGGATGGGGGAGCAGTACTTC
>.|16|TRBV4-3|.|TRBJ1-1
CASSQERGIMNTEAFF
TGCGCCAGCAGCCAAGAACGGGGGATTATGAACACTGAAGCTTTCTTT
>TRBD1|13|TRBV28|.|TRBJ2-5
CASSPRDRETQYF
TGTGCCAGCAGTCCCCGGGACAGGGAGACCCAGTACTTC
>.|15|TRBV28|.|TRBJ1-4
CASSIYTGGSEKLFF
TGTGCCAGCAGTATTTACACAGGTGGAAGTGAAAAACTGTTTTTT
>TRBD2|15|TRBV18|.|TRBJ2-7
CASSPPGLAGDEQYF
TGTGCCAGCTCACCACCTGGGCTAGCGGGAGACGAGCAGTACTTC
>.|14|TRBV28|.|TRBJ1-4
CASSLGQGWEKLFF
TGTGCCAGCAGTTTAGGGCAGGGGTGGGAAAAACTGTTTTTT
>TRBD1|13|TRBV12-3/TRBV12-4|.|TRBJ1-2
CASSSGQAYGYTF
TGTGCCAGCAGTTCCGGACAGGCCTATGGCTACACCTTC
>.|14|TRBV11-3|.|TRBJ2-7
CASSLLGSAYEQYF
TGTGCCAGCAGCTTACTCGGGAGTGCCTACGAGCAGTACTTC
>.|12|TRBV5-1|.|TRBJ2-3
CASSLDRDTQYF
TGCGCCAGCAGCTTGGACCGGGATACGCAGTATTTT
>.|13|TRBV27|.|TRBJ1-2
CASSFGQNYGYTF
TGTGCCAGCAGTTTTGGACAGAACTATGGCTACACCTTC
>.|15|TRBV9|once|TRBJ2-1
CASSAHSSSYNEQFF
TGTGCCAGCAGCGCCCACTCGAGCTCCTACAATGAGCAGTTCTTC
>TRBD2|15|TRBV5-1|.|TRBJ2-1
CASSSQGLAYNEQFF
TGCGCCAGCAGCTCGCAGGGACTAGCTTACAATGAGCAGTTCTTC
>.|16|TRBV5-4|.|TRBJ2-7
CASSLAGPTSSYEQYF
TGTGCCAGCAGCTTGGCGGGTCCTACTAGCTCCTACGAGCAGTACTTC
>.|15|TRBV5-1|.|TRBJ1-5
CASSPDGNSNQPQHF
TGCGCCAGCAGCCCGGACGGGAATAGCAATCAGCCCCAGCATTTT
>TRBD2|12|TRBV5-4|.|TRBJ2-1
CASSPGGNEQFF
TGTGCCAGCAGCCCGGGGGGCAATGAGCAGTTCTTC
>.|14|TRBV10-3|.|TRBJ2-7
CAITNSGSSYEQYF
TGTGCCATCACAAATAGCGGCTCCTCCTACGAGCAGTACTTC
>.|15|TRBV19|.|TRBJ2-1
CASSIDPNWRDEQFF
TGTGCCAGTAGTATAGATCCAAATTGGAGGGATGAGCAGTTCTTC
>TRBD1|12|TRBV28|.|TRBJ1-1
CASSLAGTGAFF
TGTGCCAGCAGTTTGGCCGGGACAGGGGCTTTCTTT
>TRBD2|16|TRBV11-2|.|TRBJ2-2
CASRHPGLAGTGELFF
TGTGCCAGCAGACACCCGGGACTAGCGGGAACCGGGGAGCTGTTTTTT
>.|14|TRBV18|.|TRBJ2-5
CASLTSNPQETQYF
TGTGCCAGCTTAACTAGCAACCCTCAAGAGACCCAGTACTTC
>.|15|TRBV6-5|.|TRBJ2-3
CASSPSWGTTDTQYF
TGTGCCAGCAGTCCCTCCTGGGGGACAACAGATACGCAGTATTTT
>TRBD2|16|TRBV24-1|.|TRBJ2-3
CATSDPGTSGTDTQYF
TGTGCCACCAGTGATCCCGGGACTAGCGGGACAGATACGCAGTATTTT
>.|15|TRBV30|.|TRBJ2-1
CAWSGDRWLAKEQFF
TGTGCCTGGAGTGGGGATAGGTGGCTAGCTAAAGAGCAGTTCTTC
>TRBD1|16|TRBV2|.|TRBJ2-3
CASSSQGPSSPDTQYF
TGTGCCAGCAGTTCACAGGGGCCCTCCTCCCCAGATACGCAGTATTTT
>.|12|TRBV6-5|.|TRBJ2-2
CASLLESGELFF
TGTGCCAGCCTCCTGGAGTCCGGGGAGCTGTTTTTT
>TRBD1|18|TRBV10-3|.|TRBJ2-5
CAISEFGTGVRYQETQYF
TGTGCCATCAGTGAGTTTGGGACAGGGGTAAGGTACCAAGAGACCCAGTACTTC
>TRBD2|16|TRBV18|.|TRBJ2-1
CASSPLLAGGSDEQFF
TGTGCCAGCTCACCTCTTCTAGCGGGAGGTTCCGATGAGCAGTTCTTC
>.|13|TRBV18|.|TRBJ2-1
CASSVTPGVRQFF
TGTGCCAGCTCAGTAACCCCAGGGGTGCGGCAGTTCTTC
>TRBD2|15|TRBV19|.|TRBJ2-7
CASSIGLSGSYEQYF
TGTGCCAGTAGTATTGGCCTTAGCGGGTCCTACGAGCAGTACTTC